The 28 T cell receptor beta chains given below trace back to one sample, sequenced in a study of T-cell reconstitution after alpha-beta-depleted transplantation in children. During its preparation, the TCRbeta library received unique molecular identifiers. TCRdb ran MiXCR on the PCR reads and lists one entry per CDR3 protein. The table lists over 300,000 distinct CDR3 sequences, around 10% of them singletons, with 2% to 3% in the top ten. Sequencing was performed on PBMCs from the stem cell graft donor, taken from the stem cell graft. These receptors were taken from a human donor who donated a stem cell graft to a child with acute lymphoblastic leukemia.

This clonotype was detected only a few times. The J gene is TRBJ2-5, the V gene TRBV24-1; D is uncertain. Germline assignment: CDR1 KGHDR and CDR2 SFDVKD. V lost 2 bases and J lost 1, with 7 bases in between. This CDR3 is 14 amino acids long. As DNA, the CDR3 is TGTGCCACCAGTGATTCATCCAGCCAAGAGACCCAGTACTTC. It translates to CATSDSSSQETQYF.

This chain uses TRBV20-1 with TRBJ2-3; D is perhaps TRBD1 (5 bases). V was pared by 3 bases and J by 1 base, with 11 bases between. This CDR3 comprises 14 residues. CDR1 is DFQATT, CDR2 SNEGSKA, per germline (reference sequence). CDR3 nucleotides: TGCAGTGCTAGCAAGGGGCGTCGCACAGATACGCAGTATTTT. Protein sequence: CSASKGRRTDTQYF.

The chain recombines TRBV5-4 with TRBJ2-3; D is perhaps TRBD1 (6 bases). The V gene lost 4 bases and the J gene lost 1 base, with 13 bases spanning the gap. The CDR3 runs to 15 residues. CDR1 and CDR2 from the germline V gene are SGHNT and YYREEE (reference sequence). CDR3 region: CASSRTEGGTDTQYF. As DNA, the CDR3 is TGTGCCAGCAGCAGGACAGAGGGGGGCACAGATACGCAGTATTTT.

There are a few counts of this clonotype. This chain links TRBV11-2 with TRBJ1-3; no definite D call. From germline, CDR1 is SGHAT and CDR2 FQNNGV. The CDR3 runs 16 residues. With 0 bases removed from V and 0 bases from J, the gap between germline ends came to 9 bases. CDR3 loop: CASSLEAGPSGNTIYF. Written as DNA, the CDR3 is TGTGCCAGCAGCTTAGAGGCTGGGCCCTCTGGAAACACCATATATTTT.

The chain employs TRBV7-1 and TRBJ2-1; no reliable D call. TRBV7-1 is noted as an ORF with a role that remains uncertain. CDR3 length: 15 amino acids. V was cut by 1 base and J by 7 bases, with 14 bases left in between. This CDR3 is CASSSGIRGYNEQFF. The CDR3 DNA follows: TGTGCCAGCAGCTCAGGGATCCGCGGCTATAATGAGCAGTTCTTC.

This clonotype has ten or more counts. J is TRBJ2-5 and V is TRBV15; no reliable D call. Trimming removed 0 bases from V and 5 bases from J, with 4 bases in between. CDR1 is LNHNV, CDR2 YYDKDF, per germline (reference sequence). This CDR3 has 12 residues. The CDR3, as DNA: TGTGCCACCAGCAGAGATAGGGAGACCCAGTACTTC. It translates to CATSRDRETQYF.

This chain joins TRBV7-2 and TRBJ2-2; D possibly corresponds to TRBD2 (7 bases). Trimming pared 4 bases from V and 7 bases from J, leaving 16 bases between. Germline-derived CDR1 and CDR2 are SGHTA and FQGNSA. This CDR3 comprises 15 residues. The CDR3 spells CASSSQTGGGGELFF. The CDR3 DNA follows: TGTGCCAGCAGCTCCCAAACGGGGGGCGGCGGGGAGCTGTTTTTT.

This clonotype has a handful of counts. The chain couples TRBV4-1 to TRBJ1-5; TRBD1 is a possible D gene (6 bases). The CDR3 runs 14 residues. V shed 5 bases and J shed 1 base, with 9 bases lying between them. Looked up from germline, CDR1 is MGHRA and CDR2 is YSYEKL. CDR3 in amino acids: CASSGGRSNQPQHF. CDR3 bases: TGCGCCAGCAGCGGGGGCCGCAGCAATCAGCCCCAGCATTTT.

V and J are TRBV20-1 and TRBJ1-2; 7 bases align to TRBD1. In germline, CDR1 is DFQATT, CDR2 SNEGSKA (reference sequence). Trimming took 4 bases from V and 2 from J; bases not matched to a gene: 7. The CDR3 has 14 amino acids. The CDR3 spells CSATEEQGNYGYTF. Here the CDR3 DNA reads TGCAGTGCTACTGAAGAACAGGGGAACTATGGCTACACCTTC.

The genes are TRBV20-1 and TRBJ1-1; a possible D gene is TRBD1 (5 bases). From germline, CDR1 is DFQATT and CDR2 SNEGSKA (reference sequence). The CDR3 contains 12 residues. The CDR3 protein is CIVGTGNTEAFF. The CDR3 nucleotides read TGCATTGTAGGAACAGGGAACACTGAAGCTTTCTTT.

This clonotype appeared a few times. The CDR3 protein is CASSLLQVGYEQYF. The CDR3 DNA reads TGTGCCAGCAGTTTACTACAGGTGGGCTACGAGCAGTACTTC. V usage is TRBV12-3 or TRBV12-4 and J usage is TRBJ2-7, with D maybe TRBD1 (5 bases). The CDR3 runs to 14 residues. V was trimmed by 2 bases and J by 3 bases, leaving 11 bases between them.

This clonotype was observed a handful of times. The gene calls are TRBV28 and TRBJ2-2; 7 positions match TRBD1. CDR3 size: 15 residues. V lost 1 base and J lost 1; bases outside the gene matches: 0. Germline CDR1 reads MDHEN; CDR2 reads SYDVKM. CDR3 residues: CASSLYRGNTGELFF. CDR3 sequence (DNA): TGTGCCAGCAGTTTATACAGGGGGAACACCGGGGAGCTGTTTTTT. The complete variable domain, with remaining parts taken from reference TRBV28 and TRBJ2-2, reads DVKVTQSSRYLVKRTGEKVFLECVQDMDHENMFWYRQDPGLGLRLIYFSYDVKMKEKGDIPEGYSVSREKKERFSLILESASTNQTSMYLCASSLYRGNTGELFFGEGSRLTVL.

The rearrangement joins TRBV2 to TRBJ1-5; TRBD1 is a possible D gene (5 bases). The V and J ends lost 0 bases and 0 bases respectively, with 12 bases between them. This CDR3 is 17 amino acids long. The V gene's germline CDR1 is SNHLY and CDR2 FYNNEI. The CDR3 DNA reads TGTGCCAGCAGTGAAGCGAAACAGGTTTATAGCAATCAGCCCCAGCATTTT. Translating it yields CASSEAKQVYSNQPQHF.

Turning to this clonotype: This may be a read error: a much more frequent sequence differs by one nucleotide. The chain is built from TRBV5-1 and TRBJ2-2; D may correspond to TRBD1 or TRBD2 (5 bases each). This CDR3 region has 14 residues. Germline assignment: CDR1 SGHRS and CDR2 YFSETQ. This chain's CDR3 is CASSRDGHTGVLFF. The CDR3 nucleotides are TGCGCCAGCTCACGGGACGGTCATACCGGGGTGCTGTTTTTT. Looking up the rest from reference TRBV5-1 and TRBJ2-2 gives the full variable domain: KAGVTQTPRYLIKTRGQQVTLSCSPISGHRSVSWYQQTPGQGLQFLFEYFSETQRNKGNFPGRFSGRQFSNSRSEMNVSTLELGDSALYLCASSRDGHTGVLFFGEGSRLTVL.

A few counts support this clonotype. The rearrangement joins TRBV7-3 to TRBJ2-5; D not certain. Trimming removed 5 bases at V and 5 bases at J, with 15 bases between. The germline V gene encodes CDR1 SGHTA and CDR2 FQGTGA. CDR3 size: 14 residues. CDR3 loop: CASSPISKFETQYF. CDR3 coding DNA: TGTGCCAGCAGCCCGATTAGCAAATTCGAGACCCAGTACTTC.

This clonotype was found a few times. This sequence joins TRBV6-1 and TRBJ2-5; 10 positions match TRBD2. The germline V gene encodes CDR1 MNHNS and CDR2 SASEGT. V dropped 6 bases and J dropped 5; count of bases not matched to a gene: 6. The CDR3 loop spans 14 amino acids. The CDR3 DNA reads TGTGCCAGCAGGGTAGCGGGAGGTGGTGAGACCCAGTACTTC. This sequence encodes CASRVAGGGETQYF.

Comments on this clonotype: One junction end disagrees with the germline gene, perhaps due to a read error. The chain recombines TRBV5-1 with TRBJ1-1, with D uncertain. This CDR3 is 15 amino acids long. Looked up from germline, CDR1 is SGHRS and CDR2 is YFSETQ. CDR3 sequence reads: CASSPGFEGITDAFF. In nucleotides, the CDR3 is TGCGCCAGCAGCCCGGGGTTTGAGGGCATCACTGACGCTTTCTTT.

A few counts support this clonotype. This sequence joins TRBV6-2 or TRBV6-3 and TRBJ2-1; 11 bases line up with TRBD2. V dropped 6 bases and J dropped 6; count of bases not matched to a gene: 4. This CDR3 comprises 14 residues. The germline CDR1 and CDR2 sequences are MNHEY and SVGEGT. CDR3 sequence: CASSTGTSGNEQFF. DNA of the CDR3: TGTGCCAGCAGCACCGGGACTAGCGGCAATGAGCAGTTCTTC.

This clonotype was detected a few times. CDR3 loop: CASILGLTGELFF. CDR3 DNA sequence: TGTGCCAGCATCCTGGGACTCACCGGGGAGCTGTTTTTT. V and J are TRBV6-2 or TRBV6-3 and TRBJ2-2; D is perhaps TRBD2 (6 bases). V shed 7 bases and J shed 4 bases, with 10 bases lying between them. The length of the CDR3 is 13 residues. Looked up from germline, CDR1 is MNHEY and CDR2 is SVGEGT.

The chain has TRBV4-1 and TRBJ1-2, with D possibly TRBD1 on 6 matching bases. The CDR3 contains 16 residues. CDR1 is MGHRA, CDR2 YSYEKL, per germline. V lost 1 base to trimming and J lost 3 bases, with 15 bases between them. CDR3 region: CASSQAGTPGDYGYTF. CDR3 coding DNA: TGCGCCAGCAGCCAAGCAGGGACGCCAGGGGACTATGGCTACACCTTC.

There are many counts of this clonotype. In DNA, the CDR3 is TGTGCCAGCAGCTCGACCGGGACAGCAGGGGAGACCCAGTACTTC. Protein product: CASSSTGTAGETQYF. The J gene is TRBJ2-5, the V gene TRBV7-2, with 7 bases matching TRBD1. J gave up 5 bases and V 4 bases, and 10 bases lay outside the gene matches. CDR1 is SGHTA, CDR2 FQGNSA, per germline. This CDR3 is built from 15 residues. Variable domain in full (rest from reference TRBV7-2 and TRBJ2-5): GAGVSQSPSNKVTEKGKDVELRCDPISGHTALYWYRQSLGQGLEFLIYFQGNSAPDKSGLPSDRFSAERTGGSVSTLTIQRTQQEDSAVYLCASSSTGTAGETQYFGPGTRLLVL.

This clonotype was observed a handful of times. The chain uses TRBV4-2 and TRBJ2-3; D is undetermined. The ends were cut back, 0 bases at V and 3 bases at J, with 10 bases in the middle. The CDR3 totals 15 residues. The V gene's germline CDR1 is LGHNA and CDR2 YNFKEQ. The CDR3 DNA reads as TGTGCCAGCAGCCAAGAAGGACGTAGGACAGATACGCAGTATTTT. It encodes CASSQEGRRTDTQYF.

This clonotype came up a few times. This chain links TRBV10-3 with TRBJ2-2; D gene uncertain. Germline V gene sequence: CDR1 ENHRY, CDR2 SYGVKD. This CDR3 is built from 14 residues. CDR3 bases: TGTCCTAACTCCGTGGGTTCGGGCACCGGGGAGCTGTTTTTT. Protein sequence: CPNSVGSGTGELFF.

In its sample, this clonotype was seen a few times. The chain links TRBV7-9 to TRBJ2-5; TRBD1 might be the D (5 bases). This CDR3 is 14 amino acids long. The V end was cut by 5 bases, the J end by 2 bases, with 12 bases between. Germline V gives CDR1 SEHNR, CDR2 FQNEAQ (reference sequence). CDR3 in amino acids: CASSPETAQETQYF. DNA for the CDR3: TGTGCCAGCAGCCCTGAGACAGCACAAGAGACCCAGTACTTC.

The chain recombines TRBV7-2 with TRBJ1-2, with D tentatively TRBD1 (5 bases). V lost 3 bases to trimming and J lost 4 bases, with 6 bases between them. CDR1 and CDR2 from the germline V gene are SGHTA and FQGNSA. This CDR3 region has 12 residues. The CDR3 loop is CASSFDSYGYTF. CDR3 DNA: TGTGCCAGCAGCTTCGACAGCTATGGCTACACCTTC.

The chain's CDR3 is CASSQARGVGYGYTF. The CDR3 coding sequence is TGCGCCAGCAGCCAAGCCCGGGGGGTGGGCTATGGCTACACCTTC. The genes are TRBV4-3 and TRBJ1-2; tentative D call: TRBD1 (5 bases). Germline loops: CDR1 LGHNA, CDR2 YSLEER. CDR3 length: 15 amino acids. V lost 1 base, J lost 4 bases, and 13 bases lay in between.

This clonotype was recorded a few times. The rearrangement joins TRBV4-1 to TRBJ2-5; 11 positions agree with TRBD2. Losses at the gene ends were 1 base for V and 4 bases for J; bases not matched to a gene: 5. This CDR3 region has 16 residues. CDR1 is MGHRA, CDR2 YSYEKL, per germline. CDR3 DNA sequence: TGCGCCAGCAGCCAAGTGGTAGCGGGAGGGTCAGAGACCCAGTACTTC. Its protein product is CASSQVVAGGSETQYF.

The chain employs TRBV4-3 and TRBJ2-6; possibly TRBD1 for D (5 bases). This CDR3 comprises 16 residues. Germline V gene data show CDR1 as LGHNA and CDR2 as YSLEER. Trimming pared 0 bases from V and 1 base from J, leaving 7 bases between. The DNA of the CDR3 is TGCGCCAGCAGCCAAGAAAGGGGATCTGGGGCCAACGTCCTGACTTTC. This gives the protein CASSQERGSGANVLTF.